Listed below are T cell receptor beta chains from one sample, sequenced in a study of blood T cells in healthy people across ages. MiXCR was run by TCRdb on the 5' RACE reads, yielding one entry per CDR3 protein. The table shows about 1.1 million distinct CDR3 sequences, with more than 30% occurring only once. The sequencing sample was made of blood. The origin of the receptors is a man younger than 30 in good health. Each CDR3 is given with its conserved first and last residue. D genes are given only for firm matches. Clone size is not always given. Where it is, it says once, few, many or a class for expanded clones.

size,D,J,V,DNA,CDR3
.,.,TRBJ1-2,TRBV12-3/TRBV12-4,TGTGCCACCGAAGTGGGCTACACCTTC,CATEVGYTF
few,.,TRBJ1-1,TRBV7-3,TGTGCCAGCAGCGGAGCAGGCGACACTGAAGCTTTCTTT,CASSGAGDTEAFF
many,.,TRBJ2-1,TRBV4-3,TGCGCCAGCAGCCAAGACAGCAGCTCCTACAATGAGCAGTTCTTC,CASSQDSSSYNEQFF
few,TRBD1,TRBJ1-1,TRBV19,TGTGCCAGTAGCCACCGGACAGGACTGAACACTGAAGCTTTCTTT,CASSHRTGLNTEAFF
.,.,TRBJ1-1,TRBV6-2/TRBV6-3,TGTGCCAGCAGTCCCAATCCTGGGGTAGGAGCTTTCTTT,CASSPNPGVGAFF
few,TRBD2,TRBJ2-5,TRBV12-3/TRBV12-4,TGTGCCAGCAGTTCTGGGACTAGCGGGGGGTACCAAGAGACCCAGTACTTC,CASSSGTSGGYQETQYF
many,.,TRBJ2-7,TRBV2,TGTGCCAGCAGTGATACAGGCATCTACGAGCAGTACTTC,CASSDTGIYEQYF
once,TRBD1,TRBJ1-2,TRBV12-3/TRBV12-4,TGTGCCAGCAGTCGAATCAGGGGGAACTATGGCTACACCTTC,CASSRIRGNYGYTF
many,.,TRBJ2-1,TRBV20-1,TGCAGTGCTAGAGACGGAAATTCCTACAATGAGCAGTTCTTC,CSARDGNSYNEQFF
.,TRBD2,TRBJ2-5,TRBV9,TGTGCCAGCAGCGTAGAAGGCGGGGGGGCGGGATACAATGAGCAGTACTTC,CASSVEGGGAGYNEQYF
.,.,TRBJ1-2,TRBV4-1,TGCGCCAGCAGCCTCGCACTCCCGGGTAACTATGGCTACACCTTC,CASSLALPGNYGYTF
.,TRBD1,TRBJ1-1,TRBV7-2,TGTGCCAGCAGCGATGGCCCACAGGGGTATGCCACTGAAGCTTTCTTT,CASSDGPQGYATEAFF
.,TRBD1,TRBJ2-1,TRBV10-3,TGTGCCATCAGGGGGGGACAGGGATACGAGCAAGGGAATGAGCAGTTCTTC,CAIRGGQGYEQGNEQFF
.,.,TRBJ2-7,TRBV2,TGTGCCAGCAGGCTCCGGGACCAAAGCTCCTACGAGCAGTACTTC,CASRLRDQSSYEQYF
.,.,TRBJ2-1,TRBV20-1,TGCAGTGCATTGACCGGGACTGGCGGCAATGAGCAGTTCTTC,CSALTGTGGNEQFF
once,.,TRBJ2-5,TRBV7-9,TGTGCTGGACATGAGCAGTACTTC,CAGHEQYF
few,.,TRBJ2-3,TRBV6-2/TRBV6-3,TGTGCCAGCAGCCATGACTCCCGTGGGGATCCAGATACGCAGTATTTT,CASSHDSRGDPDTQYF
few,TRBD1,TRBJ2-1,TRBV7-9,TGTGCCAGCAGCCTCGTTGCAGGGGGCATGGGTGAGCAGTTCTTC,CASSLVAGGMGEQFF